What follows are 10 T cell receptor beta chains derived from one specimen sequenced in a study of blood T cell repertoires in COVID-19. The data were produced by immunoSEQ multiplex PCR, yet TCRdb's version contains in-frame clones alone and is incomplete. The data show some 100,000 clones, about 90% seen once. The sequencing input was peripheral blood. These receptors all come from a human donor in a cohort sampled during active COVID-19.

Only a few counts were recorded for this clone. The V call is TRBV6-5, the J call TRBJ1-5, with 8 bases matching TRBD1. Germline assignment: CDR1 MNHEY and CDR2 SVGAGI. This CDR3 region has 13 residues. Trimming took 2 bases from V and 8 from J; bases not matched to a gene: 2. The CDR3 protein is CASSYKDREPQHF. The CDR3, as DNA: TGTGCCAGCAGTTACAAGGACAGGGAGCCCCAGCATTTT.

The rearrangement links TRBV7-3 to TRBJ2-2; 8 positions agree with TRBD1. CDR3 length equals 16 residues. Germline CDR1 and CDR2: SGHTA and FQGTGA. Trimming removed 2 bases from V and 7 bases from J; junction bases left unmatched: 9. The CDR3 coding sequence is TGTGCCAGCAGCTTATATGCAGGGGGCGGTGGCGGGGAGCTGTTTTTT. This codes for CASSLYAGGGGGELFF. The full variable domain, rest sourced from reference TRBV7-3 and TRBJ2-2, is GAGVSQTPSNKVTEKGKYVELRCDPISGHTALYWYRQSLGQGPEFLIYFQGTGAADDSGLPNDRFFAVRPEGSVSTLKIQRTERGDSAVYLCASSLYAGGGGGELFFGEGSRLTVL.

This CDR3 reads CATSDPSSGTYNEQFF. CDR3 nucleotides: TGTGCCACCAGTGACCCCTCTAGCGGGACCTACAATGAGCAGTTCTTC. The genes are TRBV24-1 and TRBJ2-1; 9 positions match TRBD2. The CDR3 has 16 amino acids. With V trimmed by 4 bases and J by 2 bases, 5 bases remained unmatched. Per the germline V gene, CDR1 is KGHDR and CDR2 is SFDVKD.

This clone came up once. Written as DNA, the CDR3 is TGTGCCAGCAGTTACTCGAACAGGGGACGGAGTGGCTACACCTTC. Translation gives CASSYSNRGRSGYTF. The chain couples TRBV6-5 to TRBJ1-2, with TRBD1 matching 7 bases. After removal of 0 bases from V and 7 bases from J, the junction contained 8 bases not matched to a gene. The CDR3 is 15 residues long. Looked up from germline, CDR1 is MNHEY and CDR2 is SVGAGI.

The chain uses TRBV27 and TRBJ1-5; tentative D call: TRBD1 (6 bases). The CDR3 has 15 residues. Per germline, CDR1 MNHEY and CDR2 SMNVEV (reference sequence). Trimming removed 4 bases from V and 4 bases from J, with 14 bases in between. The DNA for the CDR3 is TGTGCCAGCAGTTGGGGTACAGGGTTGAATCAGCCCCAGCATTTT. Residues: CASSWGTGLNQPQHF.

The table lists this clone with a count of one. This chain uses TRBV2 with TRBJ1-2; 9 positions match TRBD1. The junction had 5 bases not matched to a gene; V was cut back by 0 bases and J by 6 bases. Germline loops: CDR1 SNHLY, CDR2 FYNNEI. The CDR3 length is 15 residues. The CDR3 loop is CASSEAIQGADGYTF. The CDR3 region has the DNA TGTGCCAGCAGTGAAGCTATACAGGGGGCGGATGGCTACACCTTC. The complete variable domain, with remaining parts taken from reference TRBV2 and TRBJ1-2, reads EPEVTQTPSHQVTQMGQEVILRCVPISNHLYFYWYRQILGQKVEFLVSFYNNEISEKSEIFDDQFSVERPDGSNFTLKIRSTKLEDSAMYFCASSEAIQGADGYTFGSGTRLTVV.

The chain has TRBV4-1 and TRBJ2-1, with 9 bases fitting TRBD2. The V gene end was trimmed by 1 base and the J gene end by 6 bases; junction bases not matched to a gene: 7. The CDR3 runs 16 residues. The germline V gene has CDR1 MGHRA and CDR2 YSYEKL. CDR3 in DNA: TGCGCCAGCAGCCAAGGGGGTAGCGGGAGTGTCAATGAGCAGTTCTTC. It codes for CASSQGGSGSVNEQFF.

This clone was detected once. V gene TRBV28 combines with J gene TRBJ1-5, with TRBD1 as a possible D gene (5 bases). With 3 bases removed from V and 1 base from J, the gap between germline ends came to 10 bases. The germline V gene encodes CDR1 MDHEN and CDR2 SYDVKM. CDR3 length: 15 residues. The CDR3 DNA reads TGTGCCAGCAGTTTTCGGCAGGGAAGCAATCAGCCCCAGCATTTT. Its protein product is CASSFRQGSNQPQHF.

This chain uses TRBV4-3 with TRBJ1-1; D perhaps matches TRBD1 (5 bases). Between the trimmed V and J ends, which lost 0 bases and 10 bases, there was a span of 24 bases. The germline gives CDR1 LGHNA, CDR2 YSLEER. The length of the CDR3 is 17 residues. The chain's CDR3 is CASSQDSSMAGRDVAFF. Here the CDR3 DNA reads TGCGCCAGCAGCCAAGATTCGTCTATGGCAGGGAGGGATGTAGCTTTCTTT.

The V call is TRBV2, the J call TRBJ1-2; 7 positions agree with TRBD1. The germline gives CDR1 SNHLY, CDR2 FYNNEI. After removal of 5 bases from V and 9 bases from J, the junction contained 3 bases not matched to a gene. The CDR3 consists of 11 residues. This CDR3 reads CASSPQGSYTF. In DNA, the CDR3 is TGTGCCAGCAGTCCACAGGGGAGCTACACCTTC.